The following is a T cell receptor beta chain sequence with its context. The data were taken from a study of STAT5B mutations in CD4+ large granular lymphocyte leukemia. The V segment lost 8 bases and the J segment 1 base; nucleotides outside the gene matches: 8. There are 17 residues in the CDR3. Germline CDR1 and CDR2: MNHEY and SMNVEV (reference sequence). TCRdb's copy holds only in-frame clones and misses some; the assay was immunoSEQ multiplex PCR. Of 3,500 to 4,000 clones detected, 65% to 90% appear once; the ten largest clones hold under 3%. The clonotype comes from a human donor in good health. This chain uses TRBV27 with TRBJ1-4; 12 bases map to TRBD1. The sequencing input was CD4+ T cells from blood buffy coats. The CDR3 DNA is TGTGCCAGCCGGGACAGGGGGCTAATGGTAACTAATGAAAAACTGTTTTTT. It specifies CASRDRGLMVTNEKLFF.